This is a list of T cell receptor beta chains from one sample in a study of technical replicates of blood from several donors. Clones were sequenced by immunoSEQ multiplex PCR, and TCRdb holds only the in-frame ones, with some missing. The sample comprises 75,000 to 90,000 clones, 96% of which are singletons, and under 0.35% rests with the top ten. Sequencing used T cells isolated from PBMCs. All receptors derive from a human donor in good health. CDR3s include the opening cysteine and the closing phenylalanine or tryptophan. The order of the fields is V gene, J gene, D gene, clone size, CDR3 DNA, CDR3 protein. A D gene is named only where the DNA matches it firmly. Some rows have no size entry. The others give once, few or many, or a class for an expanded clone.

V: TRBV29-1
J: TRBJ1-1
D: .
size: .
DNA: TGCAGCGTATGCCGAGGACTAAACACTGAAGCTTTCTTT
CDR3: CSVCRGLNTEAFF

V: TRBV27
J: TRBJ2-1
D: .
size: .
DNA: TGTGCCAGCAGTTCTTACAGGGCAAGCTCCTACAATGAGCAGTTCTTC
CDR3: CASSSYRASSYNEQFF

V: TRBV6-5
J: TRBJ2-1
D: .
size: .
DNA: TGTGCCAGCACTGACGGAGGGAGCTCCTACAATGAGCAGTTCTTC
CDR3: CASTDGGSSYNEQFF

V: TRBV27
J: TRBJ2-1
D: TRBD2
size: .
DNA: TGTGCCAGCGCGGGGGATAGCTCCTACAATGAGCAGTTCTTC
CDR3: CASAGDSSYNEQFF

V: TRBV27
J: TRBJ1-2
D: TRBD1
size: .
DNA: TGTGCCAGCAGCTGGGGACAGGGGAACTATGGCTACACCTTC
CDR3: CASSWGQGNYGYTF

V: TRBV5-1
J: TRBJ2-7
D: .
size: .
DNA: TGCGCCAGCAGCCCAATAGGGGCAGGGGAGCAGTACTTC
CDR3: CASSPIGAGEQYF

V: TRBV7-2
J: TRBJ2-5
D: TRBD2
size: .
DNA: TGTGCCAGCAGCCTCTCTAGCGGGAGTAGGTCAGAGACCCAGTACTTC
CDR3: CASSLSSGSRSETQYF

V: TRBV27
J: TRBJ2-5
D: TRBD1
size: .
DNA: TGTGCCAGGTACTCAACTCAACAGGGGGCGGGGGAGACCCAGTACTTC
CDR3: CARYSTQQGAGETQYF

V: TRBV5-5
J: TRBJ2-7
D: .
size: few
DNA: TGTGCCAGCAGCTGGGGCTACAGTTCCTACGAGCAGTACTTC
CDR3: CASSWGYSSYEQYF

V: TRBV4-1
J: TRBJ2-1
D: TRBD2
size: .
DNA: TGCGCCAGCAGCCAAGCCCCTGGCGGGAGGGCCATGAATGAGCAGTTCTTC
CDR3: CASSQAPGGRAMNEQFF

V: TRBV4-3
J: TRBJ1-5
D: .
size: .
DNA: TGCGCCAGCAGCCCCTCCAGTGGCAATCAGCCCCAGCATTTT
CDR3: CASSPSSGNQPQHF

V: TRBV14
J: TRBJ2-7
D: .
size: once
DNA: TGTGCCAGCAGCCTTGGACAGATATACTACGAGCAGTACTTC
CDR3: CASSLGQIYYEQYF

V: TRBV7-2
J: TRBJ2-4
D: TRBD1
size: .
DNA: TGTGCCAGCAGCTCACCACAGGGGATAGCCAAAAACATTCAGTACTTC
CDR3: CASSSPQGIAKNIQYF

V: TRBV6-5
J: TRBJ2-7
D: .
size: .
DNA: TGTGCCACCTGGAGGGTCGTGGACGAGCAGTACTTC
CDR3: CATWRVVDEQYF

V: TRBV11-3
J: TRBJ1-1
D: .
size: .
DNA: TGTGCCAGCAGCTTAGGCTTAGTAAGTAACACTGAAGCTTTCTTT
CDR3: CASSLGLVSNTEAFF

V: TRBV28
J: TRBJ2-1
D: TRBD2
size: .
DNA: TGTGCCCTCAGTTTAGAGGGCGGGAGTTCCTACAATGAGCAGTTCTTC
CDR3: CALSLEGGSSYNEQFF

V: TRBV4-2
J: TRBJ2-3
D: .
size: .
DNA: TGTGCCAGCAGCCCCGAAATAGGGGGAAGGGGCACAGATACGCAGTATTTT
CDR3: CASSPEIGGRGTDTQYF

V: TRBV19
J: TRBJ1-1
D: .
size: .
DNA: TGTGCCAGTAAGAGTAGGGGAATGGCTTTCTTT
CDR3: CASKSRGMAFF

V: TRBV6-5
J: TRBJ2-7
D: TRBD2
size: .
DNA: TGTGCCAGCAGTTATGTAGCGGGAGGCTCCGAGCAGTACTTC
CDR3: CASSYVAGGSEQYF

V: TRBV7-3
J: TRBJ2-3
D: .
size: .
DNA: TGTGCCAGCAGCTTCAGGGGTACGGATACGCAGTATTTT
CDR3: CASSFRGTDTQYF

V: TRBV5-5
J: TRBJ1-1
D: .
size: .
DNA: TGTGCCAGCAGCTTTATCTGGACAGACATTGAAGCTTTCTTT
CDR3: CASSFIWTDIEAFF

V: TRBV27
J: TRBJ1-2
D: TRBD1
size: .
DNA: TGTGCCAGCAGTTTAGTAAGGGGGCATAGTTATGGCTACACCTTC
CDR3: CASSLVRGHSYGYTF

V: TRBV2
J: TRBJ2-7
D: .
size: .
DNA: TGTGCCAGCGGCAACTACGAGCAGTACTTC
CDR3: CASGNYEQYF

V: TRBV6-5
J: TRBJ1-1
D: .
size: .
DNA: TGTGCCAGCAGTTCCCAGAACACTGAAGCTTTCTTT
CDR3: CASSSQNTEAFF

V: TRBV19
J: TRBJ1-5
D: .
size: .
DNA: TGTGCCAGTAGTATAGAAGGGGATCAGCCCCAGCATTTT
CDR3: CASSIEGDQPQHF

V: TRBV10-1
J: TRBJ1-1
D: .
size: .
DNA: TGCGCCAGCAGTGTAGACAGTAACCGAAGGAACACTGAAGCTTTCTTT
CDR3: CASSVDSNRRNTEAFF

V: TRBV6-6
J: TRBJ2-2
D: .
size: .
DNA: TGTGCCACAACCTTTTACGACAAACCCGGGGAGCTGTTTTTT
CDR3: CATTFYDKPGELFF

V: TRBV19
J: TRBJ2-5
D: TRBD1
size: .
DNA: TGTGCCAGTAGTATAGTCGCAGGACAGGGTCAAGAGACCCAGTACTTC
CDR3: CASSIVAGQGQETQYF

V: TRBV4-2
J: TRBJ2-3
D: TRBD2
size: .
DNA: TGTGCCAGCAGCCAAGTATTAGCGGGAGGGGACACAGATACGCAGTATTTT
CDR3: CASSQVLAGGDTDTQYF

V: TRBV4-3
J: TRBJ1-2
D: TRBD1
size: .
DNA: TGCGCCAGCAGCCCAGGACAGGGGAGCTATGGCTACACCTTC
CDR3: CASSPGQGSYGYTF

V: TRBV6-5
J: TRBJ2-7
D: TRBD1
size: .
DNA: TGTGCCAGCAGTTACTCGGGACAGGGGTACGAGCAGTACTTC
CDR3: CASSYSGQGYEQYF

V: TRBV10-1
J: TRBJ2-3
D: TRBD2
size: once
DNA: TGCGCCAGCAGTGAAGCGGGAGCAACAGATACGCAGTATTTT
CDR3: CASSEAGATDTQYF

V: TRBV28
J: TRBJ1-2
D: .
size: medium-sized
DNA: TGTGCCAGCAGTTACCCAGAGGGTAACTATGGCTACACCTTC
CDR3: CASSYPEGNYGYTF

V: TRBV30
J: TRBJ2-3
D: .
size: .
DNA: TGTGCCATAGGAACGGGAGTGGGCACAGATACGCAGTATTTT
CDR3: CAIGTGVGTDTQYF

V: TRBV29-1
J: TRBJ1-2
D: .
size: once
DNA: TGCAGCGTTGACCGCGATGGCTACACCTTC
CDR3: CSVDRDGYTF

V: TRBV10-1
J: TRBJ2-2
D: .
size: .
DNA: TGCGCCAGCAGTGACAGGGTGAACACCGGGGAGCTGTTTTTT
CDR3: CASSDRVNTGELFF

V: TRBV4-1
J: TRBJ1-1
D: .
size: .
DNA: TGCGCCAGCAGCTCTGGGTGGGCAGTAAGCACTGAAGCTTTCTTT
CDR3: CASSSGWAVSTEAFF

V: TRBV19
J: TRBJ1-3
D: .
size: .
DNA: TGTGCCAGTAGTCTACAGGGTTCTGGAAACACCATATATTTT
CDR3: CASSLQGSGNTIYF

V: TRBV6-5
J: TRBJ2-7
D: TRBD1
size: .
DNA: TGTGCCAGCAGTTATTCGACAGGGGCAATAGCTTACGAGCAGTACTTC
CDR3: CASSYSTGAIAYEQYF

V: TRBV4-2
J: TRBJ1-2
D: TRBD1
size: .
DNA: TGTGCCAGCAGCCAGCAGACAGGGGGCGAGTATGGCTACACCTTC
CDR3: CASSQQTGGEYGYTF

V: TRBV9
J: TRBJ1-1
D: .
size: .
DNA: TGTGCCAGCAGCGACCCGGCCACAGGGAACACTGAAGCTTTCTTT
CDR3: CASSDPATGNTEAFF